This TCR beta chain is drawn from a study of blood T cell repertoires in COVID-19. Trimming cost V 4 bases and J 5 bases, with 8 bases left between them. Germline lookup yields CDR1 LGHNA and CDR2 YNFKEQ. This CDR3 has 13 residues. This table comes from immunoSEQ multiplex PCR, and its TCRdb copy is limited to in-frame clones, with some not included. The profile shows roughly 260,000 clones, about nine tenths of them singletons. The TCR sequence derives from a person between 18 and 30 years old with COVID-19, enrolled during active disease. Specimen: peripheral blood. This chain links TRBV4-2 with TRBJ2-2, with D maybe TRBD2 (6 bases). CDR3 residues: CASSRAGTGELFF. The CDR3 nucleotides read TGTGCCAGCAGCCGGGCGGGGACCGGGGAGCTGTTTTTT.